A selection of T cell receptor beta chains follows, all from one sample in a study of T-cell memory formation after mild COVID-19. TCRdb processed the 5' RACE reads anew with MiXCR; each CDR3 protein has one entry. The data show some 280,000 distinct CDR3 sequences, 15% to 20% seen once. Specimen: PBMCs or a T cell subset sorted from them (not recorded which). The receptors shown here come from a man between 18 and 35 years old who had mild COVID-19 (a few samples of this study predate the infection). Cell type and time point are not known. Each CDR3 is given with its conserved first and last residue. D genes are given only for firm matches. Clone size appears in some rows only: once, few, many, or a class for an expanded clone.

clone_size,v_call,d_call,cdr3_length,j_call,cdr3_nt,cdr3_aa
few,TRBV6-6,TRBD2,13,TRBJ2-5,TGTGCCAGCAGTTACGCTAGCGGGGAGACCCAGTACTTC,CASSYASGETQYF
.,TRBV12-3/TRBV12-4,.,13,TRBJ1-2,TGTGCCAGCAGTTTAGAAGGGACCGGTGGCTACACCTTC,CASSLEGTGGYTF
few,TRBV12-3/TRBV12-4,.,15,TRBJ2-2,TGTGCCAGCAGTTTCCACACTAGTCCGGTCGGGGAGCTGTTTTTT,CASSFHTSPVGELFF
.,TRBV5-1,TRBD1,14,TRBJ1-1,TGCGCCAGCAGCGGGGGACAGGGCGACACTGAAGCTTTCTTT,CASSGGQGDTEAFF
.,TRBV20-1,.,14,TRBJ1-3,TGCAGTGCGAGACCCCCAGGGATCGGAAACACCATATATTTT,CSARPPGIGNTIYF
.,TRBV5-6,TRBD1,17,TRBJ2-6,TGTGCCAGCAGCTCCCGACAGGGGGCGCCTGGGGCCAACGTCCTGACTTTC,CASSSRQGAPGANVLTF
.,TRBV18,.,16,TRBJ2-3,TGTGCCAGCTCACCGAACGGGGGCTATGGGGCAGATACGCAGTATTTT,CASSPNGGYGADTQYF
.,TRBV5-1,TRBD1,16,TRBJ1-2,TGCGCCAGCAGCTTGACAACAGGGGGTTTTAACTATGGCTACACCTTC,CASSLTTGGFNYGYTF
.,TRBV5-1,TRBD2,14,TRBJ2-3,TGCGCCAGCAGCTTGACTAGCGTCACAGATACGCAGTATTTT,CASSLTSVTDTQYF
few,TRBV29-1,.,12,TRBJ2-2,TGCAGCGTCTCGGGGTTACCCGGGGAGCTGTTTTTT,CSVSGLPGELFF
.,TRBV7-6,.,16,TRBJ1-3,TGTGCCAGCAGCCAGCCCCTGAGGTCTTCCGGAAACACCATATATTTT,CASSQPLRSSGNTIYF
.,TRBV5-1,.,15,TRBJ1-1,TGCGCCAGCAGCTTGGGGGCCCACGGGAACACTGAAGCTTTCTTT,CASSLGAHGNTEAFF
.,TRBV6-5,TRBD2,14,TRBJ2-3,TGTGCCAGCAGGGTTAGCGGGGGACTTGATACGCAGTATTTT,CASRVSGGLDTQYF
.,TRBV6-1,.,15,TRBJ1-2,TGTGCCAGCAGTGAAGCGACGGGCCCTAACTATGGCTACACCTTC,CASSEATGPNYGYTF
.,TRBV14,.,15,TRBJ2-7,TGTGCCAGCAGCCAAGATCCCGGCAGCGCCTACGAGCAGTACTTC,CASSQDPGSAYEQYF
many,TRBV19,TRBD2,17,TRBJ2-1,TGTGCCAGTAGTGGACTATCCGGGACTAGCTTCCACAATGAGCAGTTCTTC,CASSGLSGTSFHNEQFF
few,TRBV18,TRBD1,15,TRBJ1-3,TGTGCCAGCTCGGGACAGCTGGAGTCTGGAAACACCATATATTTT,CASSGQLESGNTIYF
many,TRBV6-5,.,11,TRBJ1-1,TGTGCCAGCTCACGGGGGACTGAAGCTTTCTTT,CASSRGTEAFF
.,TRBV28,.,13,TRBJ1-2,TGTGCCAGCAGTTTGGACCGCTTCTATGGCTACACCTTC,CASSLDRFYGYTF
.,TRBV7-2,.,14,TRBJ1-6,TGTGCCAGCAGTCCTGCAGATACCGACTCACCCCTCCACTTT,CASSPADTDSPLHF
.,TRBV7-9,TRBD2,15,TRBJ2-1,TGTGCCAGCAGCTTGCTAGCGGGGGGCCTCAATGAGCAGTTCTTC,CASSLLAGGLNEQFF
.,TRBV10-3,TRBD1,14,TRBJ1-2,TGTGCCATCAGGGGCGGGGGACAGCAATATGGCTACACCTTC,CAIRGGGQQYGYTF
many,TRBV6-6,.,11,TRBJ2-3,TGTGCCAGCACTAAACTGGATACGCAGTATTTT,CASTKLDTQYF
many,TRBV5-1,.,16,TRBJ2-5,TGCGCCAGCAGCCGCGGGGTAACAGTACTCCAAGAGACCCAGTACTTC,CASSRGVTVLQETQYF
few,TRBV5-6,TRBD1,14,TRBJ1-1,TGTGCCAGCAGGCGACAGGGTCGAAACACTGAAGCTTTCTTT,CASRRQGRNTEAFF
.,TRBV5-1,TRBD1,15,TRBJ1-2,TGCGCCAGCAGCGAGGCTGCGGGACAGGGGGGATCCTACACCTTC,CASSEAAGQGGSYTF
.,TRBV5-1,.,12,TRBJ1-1,TGCGCCAGCAGCGAGATGAACACTGAAGCTTTCTTT,CASSEMNTEAFF
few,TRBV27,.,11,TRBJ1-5,TGTGCCAGCAGTTTATATCAGCCCCAGCATTTT,CASSLYQPQHF
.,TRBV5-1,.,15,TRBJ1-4,TGCGCCAGCAGCTTGGAGCAGAATTCTAATGAAAAACTGTTTTTT,CASSLEQNSNEKLFF
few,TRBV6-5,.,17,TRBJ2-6,TGTGCCAGCAGCTATGGACTCTACTACTCTGGGGCCAACGTCCTGACTTTC,CASSYGLYYSGANVLTF
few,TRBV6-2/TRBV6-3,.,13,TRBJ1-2,TGTGCCAGCAGCGACCGGGAGAACTATGGCTACACCTTC,CASSDRENYGYTF
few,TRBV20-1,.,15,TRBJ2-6,TGCAGTGCTGGGAGAGGGGCTAATGGGGCCAACGTCCTGACTTTC,CSAGRGANGANVLTF
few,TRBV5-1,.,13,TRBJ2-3,TGCGCCAGCAGCTTGTTTAACACAGATACGCAGTATTTT,CASSLFNTDTQYF
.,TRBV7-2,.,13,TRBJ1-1,TGTGCCAGCACCCTACAAGCAAACACTGAAGCTTTCTTT,CASTLQANTEAFF
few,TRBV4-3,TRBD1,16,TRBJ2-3,TGCGCCAGCAGCCCATCCGGGACAGGGGGGGGGGATACGCAGTATTTT,CASSPSGTGGGDTQYF
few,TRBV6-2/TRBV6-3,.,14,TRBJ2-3,TGTGCCAGCAGTTACGGGTCGAGTGTGGATACGCAGTATTTT,CASSYGSSVDTQYF
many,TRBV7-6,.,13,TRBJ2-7,TGTGCCAGCAGCTTAGCGGTCCGGGATGAGCAGTACTTC,CASSLAVRDEQYF
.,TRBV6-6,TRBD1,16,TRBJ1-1,TGTGCCAGCCAGGAGCCGGCAGGGGGCCAGAGGACTGAAGCTTTCTTT,CASQEPAGGQRTEAFF